This T cell receptor beta chain was captured by sequencing in a study of CD8 T cells in ankylosing spondylitis (dated by TCRdb to 2017 to 2019). About the full investigation: To find TCR variants linked to disease, the study profiled T cell receptor beta repertoires in ankylosing spondylitis patients and healthy donors. The whole study cohort included over a hundred healthy donors and 25 ankylosing spondylitis patients. Peripheral blood was sampled, and synovial fluid was also collected from ankylosing spondylitis patients. Study-wide findings and limitations: Some TCR beta motif variants had previously been reported in synovial fluid and blood of reactive arthritis patients, which suggested common disease-initiation mechanisms. The disease-linked clones had a CD8+ phenotype and were found at relatively low frequencies in peripheral blood. Significant enrichment of the disease-linked clones was reported in matched synovial fluid samples from ankylosing spondylitis patients. A TCR beta motif of several highly homologous amino acid variants appeared characteristic of blood from ankylosing spondylitis patients.

This clonotype has only a few counts. The antigen it binds to is not known. Base qualities are missing; no much larger clone stands one base away. Inclusive of the bounding cysteine and phenylalanine, the CDR3 is 14 residues long. Only CDR3 DNA is held: 42 bases, read in frame from base 1. CDR1 and CDR2 (SGHRS, YFSETQ) derive from the germline V gene. Trimming leaves V shorter by 4 bases and J shorter by 9 bases, with the junction holding 8 bases beyond the gene matches. TCRdb names Illumina HiSeq 2500 as the instrument used. Quantitative 5'-RACE with molecular barcodes was the method used to prepare the TCR beta libraries. In the paper's pipeline: To identify disease-linked TCR variants, a new computational method was used, one built on a probabilistic model of VDJ rearrangement. The public reads were reprocessed in TCRdb via fastp at Q25 and MiXCR, keeping in-frame beta chains. Rows with one shared CDR3 protein collapse into an entry with the most common genes and DNA. The V and J calls follow TCRdb's processing rather than the paper's. The sample has about 800,000 distinct CDR3 sequences on record, 12% of them singletons. The ten largest clonotypes hold less than 0.65% of the sample.

The TCR comes from a male donor with ankylosing spondylitis. The rearranged segments are TRBV5-1 and TRBJ2-4, with 9 middle bases fitting TRBD1. Specimen: blood, either unsorted or a sorted T cell fraction (not recorded which). This receptor carries the CDR3 CASSSRQGEGIQYF. The nucleotide sequence is TGCGCCAGCAGCAGTCGACAGGGGGAAGGCATTCAGTACTTC.